These T cell receptor beta chains were read from a single sample in a study of cytomegalovirus exposure and HLA in healthy donors. Libraries were prepared by immunoSEQ multiplex PCR; TCRdb keeps only in-frame clonotypes and omits some of them. The sample contains approximately 160,000 clones, about 79% of which appear only once. Input material: PBMCs. The receptors originated from a female donor in good health and CMV-seronegative. Both conserved end residues are part of each CDR3.

CSVEPGGPGDTQYF	TRBV29-1	TRBJ2-3
CASRQGSYGYTF	TRBV6-5	TRBJ1-2
CASSVGLAGGKGNEQFF	TRBV9	TRBJ2-1
CASSLRVAYEQYF	TRBV5-1	TRBJ2-7
CASSGTGAGDTQYF	TRBV6-4	TRBJ2-3
CASSFQGNEQFF	TRBV27	TRBJ2-1
CASSNSGRGNYEQYF	TRBV7-9	TRBJ2-7
CASSATGYEQYF	TRBV9	TRBJ2-7
CASSSTGGKAEAFF	TRBV7-2	TRBJ1-1
CASSSAQPQHF	TRBV19	TRBJ1-5
CSVPGGRETQYF	TRBV29-1	TRBJ2-5
CSVGPDRGRAYEQYF	TRBV29-1	TRBJ2-7
CSVEFRTGTAYNEQFF	TRBV29-1	TRBJ2-1
CASRETGDTREQYF	TRBV6-5	-
CASSYRVTGELFF	TRBV7-2	TRBJ2-2
CASSWTVSGGYTF	TRBV28	TRBJ1-2
CASSPRQADSPLHF	TRBV4-1	TRBJ1-6
CASSLKNRVGEQYF	TRBV13	TRBJ2-7
CASSHRGDAGELFF	TRBV5-8	TRBJ2-2
CAWSPPERGIEQFF	TRBV30	TRBJ2-1
CASSLDRGGGTSYNEQFF	TRBV27	TRBJ2-1
CASSQRAGGRPDEQFF	TRBV14	TRBJ2-1
CASSLAGAYEQYF	TRBV19	-
CASGSGGGETQYF	TRBV12-5	TRBJ2-5
CASSLSPSLAEQYF	TRBV28	TRBJ2-7
CAISERDSSYEQYF	TRBV10-3	TRBJ2-7
CASSHGGKFYNEQFF	TRBV7-9	TRBJ2-1
CASSPPGGLAGERGYEQYF	TRBV7-9	TRBJ2-7
CASSLDTPQETQYF	TRBV5-1	TRBJ2-5
CASSSRSGANVLTF	TRBV13	TRBJ2-6
CASRLTGTHPQPQHF	TRBV19	TRBJ1-5
CASRYSGVDTQYF	TRBV27	TRBJ2-3
CASSLGQNNSPLHF	TRBV7-6	TRBJ1-6
CASSQGGYGEDEQYF	TRBV4-3	-
CASSPRTGGNEKLFF	TRBV25-1	TRBJ1-4
CASSINNDYGYTF	TRBV5-8	TRBJ1-2
CASSLRGQSNQPQHF	TRBV7-2	TRBJ1-5
CASRPRQGAYEQYF	TRBV5-6	-
CASRGAGTTTYNEQFF	TRBV2	TRBJ2-1
CASSRTVAEQFF	TRBV6-6	TRBJ2-1
CASSFEPRGTQYF	TRBV7-2	TRBJ2-5
CASSLGSSGRIDEQFF	TRBV7-9	TRBJ2-1
CASQLAGGPKTGELFF	TRBV27	TRBJ2-2
CASSYAGGRDEQFF	TRBV6-5	TRBJ2-1
CASSVAPGGSGNTIYF	TRBV6-1	TRBJ1-3
CASSYYNEQFF	TRBV4-1	TRBJ2-1
CASSSGGGAGIYEQYF	TRBV11-2	TRBJ2-7
CASSLDSGSGANGLTF	TRBV28	TRBJ2-6